This T cell receptor beta chain was found in a study of blood T cell repertoires in COVID-19. Study context: Samples came from the United States, Italy and Spain, spanning acute and convalescent COVID-19. Nucleic acid was either cDNA or gDNA, and it came from T cells, B-cell-depleted T cells, or PBMCs.

This clone was observed a handful of times. With 7 bases removed from V and 0 bases from J, the gap between germline ends came to 13 bases. Germline V gene data show CDR1 as SNHLY and CDR2 as FYNNEI. This CDR3 is 14 amino acids long. In the authors' workflow: For nucleated cells, counts were estimated from reference gene primer amplification. Clones were sequenced by immunoSEQ multiplex PCR, and TCRdb holds only the in-frame ones, with some missing. That table supplies the V and J calls and clone size; D and trimming were determined from the DNA. The sample has some 250,000 clones, approximately 78% seen once.

This sequence was found in a woman under 30 with acute or convalescent COVID-19. The sequenced sample consisted of peripheral blood. The chain has TRBV2 and TRBJ2-7; tentatively, D is TRBD1 (5 bases). The CDR3 nucleotides read TGTGCCAGCAATCGGCGAGACAGCTCCTACGAGCAGTACTTC. Translation: CASNRRDSSYEQYF.